This entry lists 7 T cell receptor beta chains sequenced from one sample in a study of T-cell reconstitution after alpha-beta-depleted transplantation in children. The TCRbeta library was prepared with unique molecular identifiers. TCRdb re-called the PCR reads through MiXCR, storing one row per CDR3 protein. The repertoire holds fewer than 350,000 distinct CDR3 sequences, with roughly a tenth as singletons. Material: PBMCs, obtained before TCRalphabeta/CD19-depleted stem cell transplant. The receptors were gathered from a boy in the first two years of life with acute myeloid leukemia, due to receive a stem cell transplant.

For this clonotype: Since a much larger clone is just one base distant, this may be a read error. The rearrangement uses TRBV3-1 and TRBJ2-7; the D is unclear. CDR3 length: 11 residues. V lost 11 bases to trimming and J lost 5 bases, with 13 bases between them. CDR1 is LGHDT, CDR2 YNNKEL, per germline (reference sequence). The CDR3 reads CASSQSNEQYF. The CDR3, as DNA: TGTGCCTCCAGCCAGAGTAACGAGCAGTACTTC.

At least ten counts were recorded for this clonotype. The chain recombines TRBV7-9 with TRBJ2-7; D gene ambiguous. This CDR3 region has 13 residues. V shed 2 bases and J shed 3 bases, with 8 bases lying between them. The germline V gene encodes CDR1 SEHNR and CDR2 FQNEAQ (reference sequence). The CDR3 bases are TGTGCCAGCAGCTTACCCTCCGACTACGAGCAGTACTTC. Translation: CASSLPSDYEQYF.

This clonotype came up a few times. The J gene is TRBJ1-2, the V gene TRBV28; 10 bases agree with TRBD1. CDR1 and CDR2 (germline): MDHEN, SYDVKM. V dropped 5 bases and J dropped 7; count of bases not matched to a gene: 7. The CDR3 is 14 amino acids. The CDR3, as DNA: TGTGCCAGCAGTCGGGACAGGGGCCAAGGTGGCTACACCTTC. Residues: CASSRDRGQGGYTF.

The sample holds many counts of this clonotype. The V call is TRBV9, the J call TRBJ2-2; D uncertain. Trimming stripped 0 bases from V and 2 bases from J, with 11 bases between. In germline, CDR1 is SGDLS, CDR2 YYNGEE. This CDR3 comprises 16 residues. The CDR3 sequence is CASSVAPEGNTGELFF. The CDR3 DNA reads TGTGCCAGCAGCGTAGCCCCTGAAGGAAACACCGGGGAGCTGTTTTTT.

This clonotype showed up many times. The chain links TRBV3-1 to TRBJ2-5; D not resolved. V gave up 7 bases and J gave up 5 bases, with 14 bases separating them. CDR1 is LGHDT, CDR2 YNNKEL, per germline (reference sequence). The CDR3 covers 13 residues. In nucleotides, the CDR3 is TGTGCCAGCATTGCTAGAGAAGTCGAGACCCAGTACTTC. Translation gives CASIAREVETQYF.

This clonotype was detected ten times or more. The chain is built from TRBV12-3 or TRBV12-4 and TRBJ1-2, with D hard to call. The CDR3 length is 12 residues. Trimming took off 2 bases at V and 10 bases at J, with 11 bases between the two ends. As DNA, the CDR3 is TGTGCCAGCAGTTTAACGGAAGTAAACTACACCTTC. Protein sequence: CASSLTEVNYTF.

Turning to this clonotype: Just one base apart from a much larger clone, this may be a read error. V and J are TRBV21-1 and TRBJ2-1; TRBD1 reflects the table's D call only, with no check against the DNA. TRBV21-1 is a pseudogene. The CDR3 sequence is 17 residues long. CDR3: CASGKGVDRGRYNEQFF. The CDR3 DNA follows: TGTGCCAGCGGCAAAGGGGTAGACAGGGGTAGGTACAATGAGCAGTTCTTC.